The present TCR beta chain was sequenced within a study of OX40 agonist ivuxolimab in advanced cancers. Study observations and caveats: Researchers report that CD8+ T cells had, on average, more expanded clones than CD4+. At 0.1 to 3.0 mg/kg, CD4+ and CD8+ blood T cells expanded clonally by week 6.

Concerning this clone: Its cognate antigen is unknown.

This table comes from immunoSEQ multiplex PCR, and its TCRdb copy is limited to in-frame clones, with some not included. Counted here are over 65,000 clones, over 85% occurring once; the ten biggest clones make up less than 0.35%. The CDR3 sequence is 12 residues long. Trimming took 2 bases from V and 10 from J, leaving 9 bases between them. Germline CDR1 reads SEHNR; CDR2 reads FQNEAQ (reference sequence). The TCR was taken from an adult with an advanced solid tumor such as melanoma, head and neck, liver or kidney cancer. Source: CD4+ or CD8+ T cells sorted from blood, taken in a trial of the OX40 agonist ivuxolimab. The rearrangement joins TRBV7-9 to TRBJ2-1, with D hard to call. The CDR3 DNA is TGTGCCAGCAGCTTAATCAGCGACGAGCAGTTCTTC. Its protein is CASSLISDEQFF.